This passage covers 14 T cell receptor beta chains from one sample sequenced in a study of OX40 agonist ivuxolimab in advanced cancers. The method was immunoSEQ multiplex PCR; TCRdb's version includes in-frame clones alone and lacks a portion of them. Among 65,000 to 75,000 clones, approximately 81% were seen once, and the ten largest hold 2% to 2.5%. The input for sequencing was CD4+ or CD8+ T cells sorted from blood, taken in a trial of the OX40 agonist ivuxolimab. These receptors originate from an adult with an advanced solid tumor such as melanoma, head and neck, liver or kidney cancer.

The chain uses TRBV5-5 and TRBJ1-1; 8 nucleotides match TRBD1. This CDR3 comprises 14 residues. V lost 3 bases and J lost 5; bases outside the gene matches: 6. CDR1 is SGHKS and CDR2 is YYEKEE in the germline V gene (reference sequence). The CDR3 DNA is TGTGCCAGCAGCTCACAGGGGGGGCAAACTGAAGCTTTCTTT. This gives the protein CASSSQGGQTEAFF. Supplemented by reference TRBV5-5 and TRBJ1-1, the full variable domain reads DAGVTQSPTHLIKTRGQQVTLRCSPISGHKSVSWYQQVLGQGPQFIFQYYEKEERGRGNFPDRFSARQFPNYSSELNVNALLLGDSALYLCASSSQGGQTEAFFGQGTRLTVV.

The rearrangement joins TRBV7-9 to TRBJ2-7; no clear D. The CDR3 totals 13 residues. Germline V gene lookup returns CDR1 SEHNR and CDR2 FQNEAQ (reference sequence). Trimming left V 1 base short and J 2 bases short, with 6 bases between. CDR3 sequence reads: CASSLELTYEQYF. The CDR3, as DNA: TGTGCCAGCAGCTTAGAGTTGACCTACGAGCAGTACTTC. Supplemented by reference TRBV7-9 and TRBJ2-7, the full variable domain reads DTGVSQNPRHKITKRGQNVTFRCDPISEHNRLYWYRQTLGQGPEFLTYFQNEAQLEKSRLLSDRFSAERPKGSFSTLEIQRTEQGDSAMYLCASSLELTYEQYFGPGTRLTVT.

This chain connects TRBV7-9 to TRBJ1-4; TRBD1 matches at 8 bases. This CDR3 spans 15 amino acids. V lost 1 base, J lost 7 bases, and 5 bases stayed unmatched. The germline V gene has CDR1 SEHNR and CDR2 FQNEAQ (reference sequence). CDR3 nucleotides: TGTGCCAGCAGCTTAGTTACAGGGGGTGTTGAAAAACTGTTTTTT. Translating it yields CASSLVTGGVEKLFF.

The chain joins TRBV4-1 to TRBJ2-7; D possibly corresponds to TRBD2 (5 bases). This CDR3 has 17 amino acids. V was trimmed by 0 bases and J by 0 bases, leaving 15 bases between them. CDR1 is MGHRA, CDR2 YSYEKL, per germline. The CDR3 nucleotides are TGCGCCAGCAGCCAAGATCTTCCAGGAGGTGGCTCCTACGAGCAGTACTTC. Translated: CASSQDLPGGGSYEQYF.

V gene TRBV9 combines with J gene TRBJ1-2; 8 bases are shared with TRBD1. CDR1 is SGDLS, CDR2 YYNGEE, per germline. V lost 4 bases, J lost 3 bases, and 5 bases stayed unmatched. The CDR3 is made up of 14 amino acids. In nucleotides, the CDR3 is TGTGCCAGCAGCCCGGGACAGGCACACTATGGCTACACCTTC. Its translation is CASSPGQAHYGYTF.

As regards this clone: One end of the junction is discordant with germline, which a read error may explain. The V call is TRBV5-4, the J call TRBJ2-7; tentatively, D is TRBD1 (5 bases). Looked up from germline, CDR1 is SGHNT and CDR2 is YYREEE (reference sequence). This CDR3 has 11 residues. The CDR3 loop is CASSLEDSQCF. CDR3 nucleotides: TGTGCCAGCAGCTTGGAAGACAGCCAGTGCTTC.

This chain joins TRBV29-1 and TRBJ2-7; 7 bases are shared with TRBD2. CDR1 is SQVTM and CDR2 is ANQGSEA in the germline V gene. CDR3 size: 13 residues. V lost 6 bases and J lost 6; bases outside the gene matches: 11. The CDR3 bases are TGCAGCGTGGGGACGGGGCGGGGGAGCGAGCAGTACTTC. It yields the protein CSVGTGRGSEQYF.

The rearrangement links TRBV5-5 to TRBJ2-3, with unresolved D. The CDR3 covers 15 residues. Trimming left V 3 bases short and J 2 bases short, with 13 bases between. The germline CDR1 and CDR2 sequences are SGHKS and YYEKEE (reference sequence). The CDR3 is CASSSPHAATDTQYF. In DNA form, the CDR3 reads TGTGCCAGCAGCTCCCCCCACGCAGCCACAGATACGCAGTATTTT.

The chain employs TRBV6-5 and TRBJ1-6, with 7 bases that match TRBD1. The length of the CDR3 is 13 residues. V shed 5 bases, J shed 13 bases, and the junction held 8 bases outside the gene matches. CDR1 is MNHEY and CDR2 is SVGAGI in the germline V gene. CDR3 region: CASSRGQARPLHF. CDR3 coding DNA: TGTGCCAGCAGTCGCGGACAGGCTCGGCCCCTCCACTTT.

The chain is built from TRBV2 and TRBJ2-1; the D is unclear. Germline V CDR1 and CDR2: SNHLY, FYNNEI. V dropped 10 bases and J dropped 4 bases, with 8 bases sitting between them. This CDR3 has 11 residues. CDR3 in amino acids: CATAQYNEQFF. The CDR3 nucleotides read TGTGCCACAGCACAGTACAATGAGCAGTTCTTC.

This clone was counted once. The V gene is TRBV30, the J gene TRBJ1-6; D not resolved. The CDR3 totals 13 residues. V shed 0 bases and J shed 6 bases, with 6 bases lying between them. Looked up from germline, CDR1 is GTSNPN and CDR2 is SVGIG (reference sequence). CDR3 DNA sequence: TGTGCCTGGAGTGTGGGCAGTAATTCACCCCTCCACTTT. This gives the protein CAWSVGSNSPLHF. Based on the CDR3 plus reference TRBV30 and TRBJ1-6, the full variable domain is SQTIHQWPATLVQPVGSPLSLECTVEGTSNPNLYWYRQAAGRGLQLLFYSVGIGQISSEVPQNLSASRPQDRQFILSSKKLLLSDSGFYLCAWSVGSNSPLHFGNGTRLTVT.

The chain joins TRBV5-4 to TRBJ1-3; no definite D call. The germline V gene encodes CDR1 SGHNT and CDR2 YYREEE (reference sequence). There are 14 residues in the CDR3. V gave up 2 bases and J gave up 0 bases, with 6 bases separating them. Here the CDR3 reads CASSFMGSGNTIYF. Written as DNA, the CDR3 is TGTGCCAGCAGCTTTATGGGCTCTGGAAACACCATATATTTT.

The rearrangement links TRBV10-3 to TRBJ2-1; D perhaps matches TRBD1 (5 bases). The germline gives CDR1 ENHRY, CDR2 SYGVKD. V shed 0 bases and J shed 10 bases, with 10 bases lying between them. This CDR3 is 13 amino acids long. The CDR3 DNA is TGTGCCATCAGTGAGTCCCAGGGCCTAGAGCAGTTCTTC. Translation gives CAISESQGLEQFF.

This rearrangement joins TRBV6-6 to TRBJ2-1, with D perhaps matching TRBD2 (6 bases). The CDR3 loop spans 13 amino acids. Germline loops: CDR1 MNHNY, CDR2 SVGAGI (reference sequence). The V end lost 7 bases, the J end lost 7 bases, and 14 bases lay between the germline ends. The CDR3, as DNA: TGTGCCAGCAAACCAGCGGGTGGTAATGAGCAGTTCTTC. It is translated as CASKPAGGNEQFF.